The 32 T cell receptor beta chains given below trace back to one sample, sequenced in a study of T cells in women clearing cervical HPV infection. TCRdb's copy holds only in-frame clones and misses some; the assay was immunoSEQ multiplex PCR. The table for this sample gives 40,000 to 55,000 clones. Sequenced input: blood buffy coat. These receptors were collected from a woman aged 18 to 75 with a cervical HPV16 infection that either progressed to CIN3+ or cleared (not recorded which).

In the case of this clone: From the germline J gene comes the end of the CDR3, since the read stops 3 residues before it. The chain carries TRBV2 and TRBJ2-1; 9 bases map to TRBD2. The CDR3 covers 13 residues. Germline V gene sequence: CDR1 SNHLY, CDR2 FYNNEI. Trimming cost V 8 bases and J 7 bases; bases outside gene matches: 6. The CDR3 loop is CASWAGGGNEQFF. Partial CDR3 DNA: TGTGCCAGCTGGGCGGGGGGGGGAAATGAG.

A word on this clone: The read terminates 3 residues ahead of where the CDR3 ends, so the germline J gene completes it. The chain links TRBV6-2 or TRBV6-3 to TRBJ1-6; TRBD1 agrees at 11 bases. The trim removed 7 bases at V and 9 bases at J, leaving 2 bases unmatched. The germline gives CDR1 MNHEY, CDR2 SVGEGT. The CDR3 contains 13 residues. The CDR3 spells CASNGQGASPLHF. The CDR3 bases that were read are TGTGCCAGCAATGGACAGGGGGCTTCACCC.

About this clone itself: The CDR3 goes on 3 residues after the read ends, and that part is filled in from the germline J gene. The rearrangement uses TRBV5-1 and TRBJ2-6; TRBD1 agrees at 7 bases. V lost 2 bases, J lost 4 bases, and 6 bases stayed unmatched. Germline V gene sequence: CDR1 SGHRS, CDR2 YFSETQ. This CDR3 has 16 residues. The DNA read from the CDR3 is TGCGCCAGCAGCTTAGAGGGGGCGCAAGGGGCCAACGTC. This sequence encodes CASSLEGAQGANV. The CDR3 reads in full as CASSLEGAQGANVLTF.

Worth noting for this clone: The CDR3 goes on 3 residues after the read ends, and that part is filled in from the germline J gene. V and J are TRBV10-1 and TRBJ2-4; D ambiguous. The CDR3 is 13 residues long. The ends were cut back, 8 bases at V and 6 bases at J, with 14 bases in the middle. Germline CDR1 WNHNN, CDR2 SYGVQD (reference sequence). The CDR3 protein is CASSSQQLNIQYF. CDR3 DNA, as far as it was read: TGCGCCAGCTCGTCCCAACAGTTAAACATT.

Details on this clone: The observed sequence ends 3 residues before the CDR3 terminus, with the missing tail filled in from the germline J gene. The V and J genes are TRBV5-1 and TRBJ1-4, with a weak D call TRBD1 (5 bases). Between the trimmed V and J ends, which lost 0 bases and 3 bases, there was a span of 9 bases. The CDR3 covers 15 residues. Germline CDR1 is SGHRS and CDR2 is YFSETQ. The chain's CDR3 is CASSLEGIANEKLFF. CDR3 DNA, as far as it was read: TGCGCCAGCAGCTTGGAGGGGATCGCTAATGAAAAA.

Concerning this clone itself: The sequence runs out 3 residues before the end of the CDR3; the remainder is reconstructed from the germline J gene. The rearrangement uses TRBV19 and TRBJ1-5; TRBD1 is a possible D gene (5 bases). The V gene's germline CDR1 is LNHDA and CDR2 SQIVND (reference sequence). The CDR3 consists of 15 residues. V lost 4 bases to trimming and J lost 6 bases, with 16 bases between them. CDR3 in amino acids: CASSTYRGSSQPQHF. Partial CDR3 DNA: TGTGCCAGTAGTACGTATCGGGGGTCTAGTCAGCCC. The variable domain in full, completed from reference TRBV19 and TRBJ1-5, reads DGGITQSPKYLFRKEGQNVTLSCEQNLNHDAMYWYRQDPGQGLRLIYYSQIVNDFQKGDIAEGYSVSREKKESFPLTVTSAQKNPTAFYLCASSTYRGSSQPQHFGDGTRLSIL.

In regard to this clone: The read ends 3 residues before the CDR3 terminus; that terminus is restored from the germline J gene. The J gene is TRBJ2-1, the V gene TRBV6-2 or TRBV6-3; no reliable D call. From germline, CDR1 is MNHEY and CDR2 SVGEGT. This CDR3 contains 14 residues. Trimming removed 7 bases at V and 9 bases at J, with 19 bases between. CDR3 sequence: CASTKGSVVGEQFF. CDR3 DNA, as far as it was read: TGTGCCAGCACTAAAGGGTCGGTGGTGGGTGAG.

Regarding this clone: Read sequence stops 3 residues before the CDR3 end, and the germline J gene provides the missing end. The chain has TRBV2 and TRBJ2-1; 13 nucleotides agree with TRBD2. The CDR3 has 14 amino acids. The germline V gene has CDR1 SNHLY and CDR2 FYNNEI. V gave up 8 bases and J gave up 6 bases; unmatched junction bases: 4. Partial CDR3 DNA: TGTGCCAGCGCGACTAGCGGGGGGACCAATGAG. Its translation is CASATSGGTNE. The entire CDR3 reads CASATSGGTNEQFF.

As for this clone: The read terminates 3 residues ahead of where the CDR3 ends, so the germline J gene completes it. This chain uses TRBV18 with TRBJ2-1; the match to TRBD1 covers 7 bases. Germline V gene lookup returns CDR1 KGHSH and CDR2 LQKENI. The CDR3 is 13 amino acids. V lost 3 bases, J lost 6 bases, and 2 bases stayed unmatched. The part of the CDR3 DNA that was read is TGTGCCAGCTCACCTGGACAGGTCAATGAG. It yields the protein CASSPGQVNE. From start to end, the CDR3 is CASSPGQVNEQFF. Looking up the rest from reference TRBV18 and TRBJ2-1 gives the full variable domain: NAGVMQNPRHLVRRRGQEARLRCSPMKGHSHVYWYRQLPEEGLKFMVYLQKENIIDESGMPKERFSAEFPKEGPSILRIQQVVRGDSAAYFCASSPGQVNEQFFGPGTRLTVL.

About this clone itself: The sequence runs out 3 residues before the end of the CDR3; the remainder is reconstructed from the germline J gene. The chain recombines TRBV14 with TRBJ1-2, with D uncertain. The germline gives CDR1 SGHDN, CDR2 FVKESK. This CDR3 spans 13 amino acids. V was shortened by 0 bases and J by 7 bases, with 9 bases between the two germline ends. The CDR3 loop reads CASSQETFGGYTF. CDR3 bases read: TGTGCCAGCAGCCAAGAAACGTTCGGTGGC.

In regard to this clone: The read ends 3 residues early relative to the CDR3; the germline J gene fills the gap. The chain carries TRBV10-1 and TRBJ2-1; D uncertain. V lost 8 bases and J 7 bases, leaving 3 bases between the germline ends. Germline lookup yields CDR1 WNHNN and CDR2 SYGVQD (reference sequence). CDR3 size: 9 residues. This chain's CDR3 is CASLNEQFF. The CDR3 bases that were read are TGCGCCAGCTTAAATGAG.

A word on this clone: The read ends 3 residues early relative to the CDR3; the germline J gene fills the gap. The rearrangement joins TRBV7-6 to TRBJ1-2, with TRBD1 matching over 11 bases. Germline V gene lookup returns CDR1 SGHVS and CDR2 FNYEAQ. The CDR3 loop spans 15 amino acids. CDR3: CASSLPGQGVYDYTF. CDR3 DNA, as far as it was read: TGTGCCAGCAGCCTCCCGGGACAGGGGGTCTACGAC.

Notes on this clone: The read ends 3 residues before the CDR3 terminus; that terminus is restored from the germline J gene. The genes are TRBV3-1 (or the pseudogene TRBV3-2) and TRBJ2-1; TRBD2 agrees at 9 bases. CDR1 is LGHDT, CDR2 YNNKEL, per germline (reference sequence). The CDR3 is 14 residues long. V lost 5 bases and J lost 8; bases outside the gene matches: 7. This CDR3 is CASSTGTSSDEQFF. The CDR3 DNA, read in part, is TGTGCCAGCAGCACTGGGACTAGCAGCGATGAG.

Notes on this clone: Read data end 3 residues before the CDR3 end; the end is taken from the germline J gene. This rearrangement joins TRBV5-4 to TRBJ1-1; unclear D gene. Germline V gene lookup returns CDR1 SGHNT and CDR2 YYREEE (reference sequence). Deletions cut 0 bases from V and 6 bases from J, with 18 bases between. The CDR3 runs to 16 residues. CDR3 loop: CASSLEGPRGLPEAFF. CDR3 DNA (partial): TGTGCCAGCAGCTTGGAAGGGCCCCGGGGTTTGCCTGAA. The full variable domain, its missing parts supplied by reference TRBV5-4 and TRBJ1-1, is ETGVTQSPTHLIKTRGQQVTLRCSSQSGHNTVSWYQQALGQGPQFIFQYYREEENGRGNFPPRFSGLQFPNYSSELNVNALELDDSALYLCASSLEGPRGLPEAFFGQGTRLTVV.

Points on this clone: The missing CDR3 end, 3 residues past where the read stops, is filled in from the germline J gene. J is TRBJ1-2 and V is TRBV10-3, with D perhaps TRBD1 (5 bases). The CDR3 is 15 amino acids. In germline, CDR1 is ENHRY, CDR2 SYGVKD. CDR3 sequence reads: CAISGGLAGGDTYTF. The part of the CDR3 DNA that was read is TGTGCCATCAGTGGGGGACTAGCGGGAGGGGATACG.

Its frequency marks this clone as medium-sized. CDR3 sequence reads: CASRIGSGGDEKLFF. The part of the CDR3 DNA that was read is TGTGCCAGCAGAATAGGGTCAGGGGGAGACGAAAAA. V and J are TRBV7-2 and TRBJ1-4; 7 positions match TRBD1. The CDR3 is cut off 3 residues early in the read; its end comes from the germline J gene. V was pared by 6 bases and J by 8 bases, with 12 bases of the junction left unmatched. The germline V gene has CDR1 SGHTA and CDR2 FQGNSA. This CDR3 region has 15 residues.

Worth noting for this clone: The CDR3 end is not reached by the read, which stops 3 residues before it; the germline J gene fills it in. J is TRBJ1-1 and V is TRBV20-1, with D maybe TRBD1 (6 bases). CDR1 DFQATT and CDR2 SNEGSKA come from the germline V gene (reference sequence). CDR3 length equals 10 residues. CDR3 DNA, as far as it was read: TGCAGTGCCGGGGGGCGGGAA. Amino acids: CSAGGRE. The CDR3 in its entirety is CSAGGREAFF.

CDR3 loop: CSARGPETQYF. CDR3 DNA, as far as it was read: TGCAGTGCTAGGGGGCCAGAGACC. The V and J genes are TRBV20-1 and TRBJ2-5, with D possibly being TRBD1 (5 bases). The read ends 3 residues shy of where the CDR3 ends; the end is completed using the germline J gene. Germline CDR1 DFQATT, CDR2 SNEGSKA (reference sequence). This CDR3 contains 11 residues. Trimming cost V 3 bases and J 4 bases, with 6 bases left between them.

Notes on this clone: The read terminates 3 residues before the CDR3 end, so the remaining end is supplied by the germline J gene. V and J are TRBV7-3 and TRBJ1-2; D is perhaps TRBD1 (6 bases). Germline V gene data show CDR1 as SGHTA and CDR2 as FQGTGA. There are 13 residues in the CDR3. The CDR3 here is CASSSNPGAGYTF. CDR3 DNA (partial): TGTGCCAGCAGCTCCAACCCAGGGGCGGGC.

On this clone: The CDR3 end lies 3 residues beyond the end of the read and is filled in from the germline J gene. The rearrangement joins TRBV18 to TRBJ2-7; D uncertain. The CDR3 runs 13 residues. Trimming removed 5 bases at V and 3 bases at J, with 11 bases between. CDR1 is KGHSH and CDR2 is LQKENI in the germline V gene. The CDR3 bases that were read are TGTGCCAGCTCATCCGGGTTACTCTACGAG. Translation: CASSSGLLYE. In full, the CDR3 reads CASSSGLLYEQYF.

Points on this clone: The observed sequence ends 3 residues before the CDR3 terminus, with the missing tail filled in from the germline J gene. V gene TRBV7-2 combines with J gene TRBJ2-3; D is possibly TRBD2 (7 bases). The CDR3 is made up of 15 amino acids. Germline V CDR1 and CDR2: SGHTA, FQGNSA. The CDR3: CASSRGTGGGETQYF. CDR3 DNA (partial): TGTGCCAGCAGCCGAGGCACCGGAGGGGGGGAAACG.

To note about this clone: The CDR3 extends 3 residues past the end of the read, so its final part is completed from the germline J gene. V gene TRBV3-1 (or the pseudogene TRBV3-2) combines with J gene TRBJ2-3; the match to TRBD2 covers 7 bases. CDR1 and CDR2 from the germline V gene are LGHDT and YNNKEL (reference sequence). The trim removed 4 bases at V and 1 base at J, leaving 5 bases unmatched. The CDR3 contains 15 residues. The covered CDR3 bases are TGTGCCAGCAGCCCCGCGGGGGAAGGCACAGATACG. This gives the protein CASSPAGEGTDT. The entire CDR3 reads CASSPAGEGTDTQYF.

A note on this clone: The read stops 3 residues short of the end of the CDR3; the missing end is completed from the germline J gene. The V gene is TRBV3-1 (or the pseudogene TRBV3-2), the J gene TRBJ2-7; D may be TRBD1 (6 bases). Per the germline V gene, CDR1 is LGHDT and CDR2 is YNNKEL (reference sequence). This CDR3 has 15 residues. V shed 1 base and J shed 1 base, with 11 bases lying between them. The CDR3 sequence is CASSQAGGGSYEQYF. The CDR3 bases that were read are TGTGCCAGCAGCCAAGCTGGGGGCGGATCCTACGAG.

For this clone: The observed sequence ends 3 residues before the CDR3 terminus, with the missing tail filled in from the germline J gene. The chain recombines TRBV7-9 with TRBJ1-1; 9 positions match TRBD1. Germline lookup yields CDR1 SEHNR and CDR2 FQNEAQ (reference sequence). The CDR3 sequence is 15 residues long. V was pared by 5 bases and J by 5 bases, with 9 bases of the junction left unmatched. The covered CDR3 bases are TGTGCCAGCAGCCCACGGGGACAGGGTGGAACTGAA. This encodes CASSPRGQGGTE. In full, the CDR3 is CASSPRGQGGTEAFF.

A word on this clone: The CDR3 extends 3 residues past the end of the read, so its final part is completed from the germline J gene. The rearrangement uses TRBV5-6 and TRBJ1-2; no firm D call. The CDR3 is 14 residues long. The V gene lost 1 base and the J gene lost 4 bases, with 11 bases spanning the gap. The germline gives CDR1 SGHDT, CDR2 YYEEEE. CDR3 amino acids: CASSLLAEGYGYTF. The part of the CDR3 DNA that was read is TGTGCCAGCAGCTTGCTGGCAGAAGGCTATGGC. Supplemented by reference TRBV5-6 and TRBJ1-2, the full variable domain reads DAGVTQSPTHLIKTRGQQVTLRCSPKSGHDTVSWYQQALGQGPQFIFQYYEEEERQRGNFPDRFSGHQFPNYSSELNVNALLLGDSALYLCASSLLAEGYGYTFGSGTRLTVV.

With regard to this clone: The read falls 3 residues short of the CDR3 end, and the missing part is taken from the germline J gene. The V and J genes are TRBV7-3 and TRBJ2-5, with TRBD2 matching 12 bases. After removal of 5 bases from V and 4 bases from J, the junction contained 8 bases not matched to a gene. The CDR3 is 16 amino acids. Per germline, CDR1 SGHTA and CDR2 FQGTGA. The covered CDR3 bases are TGTGCCAGCAGCCCGTCACTAGCGGGGGGCGCAGAGACC. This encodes CASSPSLAGGAET. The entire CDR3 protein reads CASSPSLAGGAETQYF.

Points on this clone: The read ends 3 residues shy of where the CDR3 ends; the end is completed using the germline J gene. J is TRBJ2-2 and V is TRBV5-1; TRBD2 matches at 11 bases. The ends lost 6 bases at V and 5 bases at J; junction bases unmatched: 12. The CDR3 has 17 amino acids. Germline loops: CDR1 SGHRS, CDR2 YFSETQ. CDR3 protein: CASKSRTSGSNTGELFF. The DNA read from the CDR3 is TGCGCCAGCAAAAGCAGGACTAGCGGGTCTAATACCGGGGAG.

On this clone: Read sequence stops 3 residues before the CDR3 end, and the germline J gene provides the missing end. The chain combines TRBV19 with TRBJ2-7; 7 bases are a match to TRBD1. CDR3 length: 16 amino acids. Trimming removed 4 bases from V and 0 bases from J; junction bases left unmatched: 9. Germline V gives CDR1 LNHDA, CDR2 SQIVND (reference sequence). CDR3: CASSTAMGQSSYEQYF. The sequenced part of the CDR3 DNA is TGTGCCAGTAGTACCGCTATGGGACAGTCCTCCTACGAG.

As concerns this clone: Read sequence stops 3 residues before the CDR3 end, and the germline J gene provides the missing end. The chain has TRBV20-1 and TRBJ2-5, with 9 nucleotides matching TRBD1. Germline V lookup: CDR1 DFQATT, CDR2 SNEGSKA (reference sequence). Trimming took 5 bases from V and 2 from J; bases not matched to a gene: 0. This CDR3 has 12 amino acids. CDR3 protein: CSADRGQETQYF. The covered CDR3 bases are TGCAGTGCTGACAGGGGGCAAGAGACC.

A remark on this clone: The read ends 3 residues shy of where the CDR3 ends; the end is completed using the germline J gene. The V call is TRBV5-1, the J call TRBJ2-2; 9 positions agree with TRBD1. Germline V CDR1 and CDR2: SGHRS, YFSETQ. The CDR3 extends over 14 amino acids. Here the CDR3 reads CASSSGTGHEKLFF. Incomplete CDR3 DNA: TGCGCCAGCAGCTCCGGGACAGGGCATGAAAAG.

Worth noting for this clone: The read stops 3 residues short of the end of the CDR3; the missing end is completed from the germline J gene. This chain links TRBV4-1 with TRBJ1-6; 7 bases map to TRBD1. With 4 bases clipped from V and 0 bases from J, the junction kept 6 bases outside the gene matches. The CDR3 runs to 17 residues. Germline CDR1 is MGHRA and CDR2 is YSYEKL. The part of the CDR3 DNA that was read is TGCGCCAGCAGCCCAAGCCGGGACAGCTCCTATAATTCACCC. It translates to CASSPSRDSSYNSP. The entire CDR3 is CASSPSRDSSYNSPLHF.

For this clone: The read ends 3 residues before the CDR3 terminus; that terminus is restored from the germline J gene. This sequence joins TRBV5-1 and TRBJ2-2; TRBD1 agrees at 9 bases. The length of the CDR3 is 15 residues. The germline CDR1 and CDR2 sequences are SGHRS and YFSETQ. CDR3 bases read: TGCGCCAGCAGCCACAGGGGGCAGGGTAATGAAAAG. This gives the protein CASSHRGQGNEK. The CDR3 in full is CASSHRGQGNEKLFF.